The entry that follows covers one TCR beta chain sequence. Its antigen is unidentified. The sample originates from a study of radiotherapy plus CTLA-4 blockade in lung cancer. At the level of the study: Disease control was present in 30% to 40% of patients, and objective responses in around 20%. Whole-study results and caveats: Interferon-beta, together with early blood T cell clone dynamics, reportedly best predicted response. Clones of tumor-derived TCRs expanded in blood after radiotherapy plus ipilimumab.

After removal of 0 bases from V and 4 bases from J, the junction contained 3 bases not matched to a gene. CDR3 length equals 16 residues. Germline CDR1 is MGHRA and CDR2 is YSYEKL. TCRdb's table, derived via immunoSEQ multiplex PCR, lists solely in-frame clones and lacks some. The table shows more than 50,000 clones, with around 76% occurring only once. Patients had chemo-refractory metastatic non-small-cell lung cancer and received focal radiation plus CTLA-4 blockade that used ipilimumab. The chain joins TRBV4-1 to TRBJ2-7; 13 bases fit TRBD2. Sequenced material: peripheral blood, taken from a patient treated with radiotherapy plus ipilimumab. The receptor was derived from a human donor with non-small cell lung cancer who had a complete response to radiotherapy plus ipilimumab. The CDR3 DNA sequence: TGCGCCAGCAGCCAAGATAGGACTAGCGGGAGATACGAGCAGTACTTC. Protein product: CASSQDRTSGRYEQYF.